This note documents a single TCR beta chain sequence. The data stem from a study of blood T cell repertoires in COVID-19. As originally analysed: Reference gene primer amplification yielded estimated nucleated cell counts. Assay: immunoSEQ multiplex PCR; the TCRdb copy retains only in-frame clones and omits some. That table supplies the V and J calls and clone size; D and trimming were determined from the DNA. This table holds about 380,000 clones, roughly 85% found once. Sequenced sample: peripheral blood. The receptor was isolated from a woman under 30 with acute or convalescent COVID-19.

CDR3 nucleotide sequence: TGTGCCAGCAGCTTGGTACTATACACAGATACGCAGTATTTT. This translates into CASSLVLYTDTQYF. The rearrangement joins TRBV5-4 to TRBJ2-3; D gene ambiguous. CDR1 is SGHNT and CDR2 is YYREEE in the germline V gene (reference sequence). The CDR3 is 14 residues long. Trimming cost V 0 bases and J 2 bases, with 7 bases left between them.